The 30 T cell receptor beta chains in this list originate from one sample, sequenced in a study of CD8 T cells in Susac syndrome. An amount of RNA that ranged from roughly 0.5 to 1 ug was reverse transcribed with random hexamers. TCRdb recomputed calls from the immunoSEQ multiplex PCR reads with MiXCR, one row per CDR3 protein. Here the sample spans roughly 200,000 distinct CDR3 sequences, roughly 95% being singletons. Sequencing was done on a sample of CD8+ T cells from PBMCs. The receptors come from a human donor with multiple sclerosis.

The chain links TRBV6-1 to TRBJ2-7, with D perhaps TRBD1 (6 bases). The V end was cut by 3 bases, the J end by 6 bases, with 15 bases between. This CDR3 is built from 14 residues. Germline CDR1 and CDR2: MNHNS and SASEGT. CDR3 residues: CASSDGGGRGEQYF. CDR3 nucleotides: TGTGCCAGCAGTGACGGTGGGGGCCGCGGCGAGCAGTACTTC.

The chain recombines TRBV29-1 with TRBJ2-7; 10 bases fit TRBD2. The CDR3 spans 14 residues. Germline V gene sequence: CDR1 SQVTM, CDR2 ANQGSEA. The ends lost 4 bases at V and 6 bases at J; junction bases unmatched: 9. CDR3 loop: CSVVLAGGLSEQYF. CDR3 bases: TGCAGCGTTGTATTAGCGGGAGGTCTCTCCGAGCAGTACTTC.

The chain has TRBV9 and TRBJ2-7; 8 bases line up with TRBD1. Unmatched junction bases numbered 8, after V lost 0 bases and J lost 6 bases. The CDR3 extends over 15 amino acids. Germline CDR1 is SGDLS and CDR2 is YYNGEE. CDR3 sequence reads: CASSVDLGTGAEQYF. As DNA, the CDR3 is TGTGCCAGCAGCGTAGATTTGGGGACAGGCGCCGAGCAGTACTTC.

This clonotype was observed once. V and J are TRBV20-1 and TRBJ2-7, with D unresolved. Germline V CDR1 and CDR2: DFQATT, SNEGSKA (reference sequence). The CDR3 loop spans 15 amino acids. With 3 bases removed from V and 6 bases from J, the gap between germline ends came to 21 bases. The CDR3 here is CSASTRPDPLSEQYF. CDR3 in DNA: TGCAGTGCTAGCACCCGGCCGGACCCTCTGAGCGAGCAGTACTTC.

This clonotype was seen only once. The chain couples TRBV5-1 to TRBJ2-5, with 7 bases aligning to TRBD1. The CDR3 extends over 15 amino acids. The ends lost 0 bases at V and 4 bases at J; junction bases unmatched: 6. CDR1 is SGHRS and CDR2 is YFSETQ in the germline V gene. The CDR3 DNA sequence: TGCGCCAGCAGCTTGGAGGACAGGCTTCTAGAGACCCAGTACTTC. Its protein product is CASSLEDRLLETQYF.

The chain combines TRBV29-1 with TRBJ2-2, with 12 bases fitting TRBD2. The germline gives CDR1 SQVTM, CDR2 ANQGSEA. This CDR3 spans 19 amino acids. After removal of 7 bases from V and 2 bases from J, the junction contained 17 bases not matched to a gene. The CDR3 DNA follows: TGCAGCGCCACCCCCGCCCCTAGCGGGAGGGCCTATAACACCGGGGAGCTGTTTTTT. Its translation is CSATPAPSGRAYNTGELFF.

The chain joins TRBV15 to TRBJ2-3; TRBD1 agrees at 7 bases. The CDR3 length is 13 residues. The ends lost 6 bases at V and 2 bases at J; junction bases unmatched: 2. CDR1 LNHNV and CDR2 YYDKDF come from the germline V gene (reference sequence). The CDR3 is CATRGQDTDTQYF. The CDR3 DNA is TGTGCCACCAGAGGACAGGACACAGATACGCAGTATTTT.

This chain connects TRBV29-1 to TRBJ2-7; 11 nucleotides line up with TRBD2. Germline V gene data show CDR1 as SQVTM and CDR2 as ANQGSEA. J lost 2 bases, V lost 3 bases, and 6 bases had no gene match. CDR3 length: 15 residues. CDR3: CSVELGSGGAYEQYF. CDR3 nucleotide sequence: TGCAGCGTTGAGCTCGGTAGCGGGGGGGCCTACGAGCAGTACTTC.

This chain links TRBV7-9 with TRBJ2-7; D unresolved. CDR3 length equals 16 residues. Germline V gives CDR1 SEHNR, CDR2 FQNEAQ (reference sequence). The ends were cut back, 1 base at V and 2 bases at J, with 15 bases in the middle. The CDR3: CASSLGGPALTYEQYF. Here the CDR3 DNA reads TGTGCCAGCAGCTTAGGTGGTCCAGCGCTAACCTACGAGCAGTACTTC.

This chain links TRBV29-1 with TRBJ1-2; D is unclear. The CDR3 runs to 10 residues. V lost 4 bases, J lost 8 bases, and 8 bases lay in between. CDR1 is SQVTM, CDR2 ANQGSEA, per germline. CDR3 sequence (DNA): TGCAGCGTTGGCGGCAGCGGCTACACCTTC. It codes for CSVGGSGYTF.

The CDR3 here is CASSDPATRPPTGELFF. In nucleotides, the CDR3 is TGTGCCAGCAGCGACCCCGCCACTAGGCCCCCGACCGGGGAGCTGTTTTTT. The rearrangement joins TRBV9 to TRBJ2-2; TRBD2 might be the D (5 bases). From germline, CDR1 is SGDLS and CDR2 YYNGEE. V lost 3 bases, J lost 5 bases, and 20 bases lay in between. The CDR3 loop spans 17 amino acids.

The chain has TRBV3-1 and TRBJ2-1; D may be TRBD2 (5 bases). The CDR3 has 16 amino acids. With 2 bases removed from V and 5 bases from J, the gap between germline ends came to 16 bases. Per the germline V gene, CDR1 is LGHDT and CDR2 is YNNKEL (reference sequence). Here the CDR3 reads CASSQLRARRNNEQFF. The CDR3 nucleotides read TGTGCCAGCAGCCAACTGCGGGCCCGGCGGAACAATGAGCAGTTCTTC.

V and J are TRBV29-1 and TRBJ2-7, with 11 bases identical to TRBD2. CDR1 and CDR2 (germline): SQVTM, ANQGSEA. The V gene end was trimmed by 5 bases and the J gene end by 6 bases; junction bases not matched to a gene: 6. This CDR3 comprises 13 residues. The CDR3 sequence: CSVWLAGGGEQYF. The CDR3 DNA sequence: TGCAGCGTTTGGCTAGCGGGAGGTGGCGAGCAGTACTTC.

V is TRBV12-3 or TRBV12-4 and J is TRBJ1-2, with TRBD1 identical over 7 bases. The CDR3 is 17 amino acids. With 6 bases clipped from V and 6 bases from J, the junction kept 19 bases outside the gene matches. The CDR3 coding sequence is TGTGCCAGCAGCCCTACCCGTACAGGGGACCCTTGGGATGGCTACACCTTC. Residues: CASSPTRTGDPWDGYTF.

This chain connects TRBV28 to TRBJ2-7; D perhaps matches TRBD1 (6 bases). Trimming stripped 8 bases from V and 3 bases from J, with 11 bases between. CDR1 is MDHEN and CDR2 is SYDVKM in the germline V gene. This CDR3 spans 12 amino acids. The CDR3 sequence is CASRDTNYEQYF. The CDR3 DNA sequence: TGTGCCAGCCGGGACACTAACTACGAGCAGTACTTC.

V usage is TRBV27 and J usage is TRBJ2-3; the D is unclear. V lost 5 bases and J 5 bases, leaving 8 bases between the germline ends. From germline, CDR1 is MNHEY and CDR2 SMNVEV (reference sequence). The CDR3 totals 12 residues. The DNA for the CDR3 is TGTGCCAGCAGTGACATCGGAGATACGCAGTATTTT. It specifies CASSDIGDTQYF.

This chain uses TRBV29-1 with TRBJ2-7; 7 bases map to TRBD2. Germline CDR1 reads SQVTM; CDR2 reads ANQGSEA. The trim removed 7 bases at V and 0 bases at J, leaving 9 bases unmatched. This CDR3 is built from 14 residues. In nucleotides, the CDR3 is TGCAGCGCATTACTAGCGACCAGCTCCTACGAGCAGTACTTC. Its protein is CSALLATSSYEQYF.

This rearrangement joins TRBV2 to TRBJ2-7; D not certain. Looked up from germline, CDR1 is SNHLY and CDR2 is FYNNEI. Trimming stripped 7 bases from V and 4 bases from J, with 17 bases between. The CDR3 sequence is 14 residues long. The chain's CDR3 is CASKGPGLEYEQYF. The DNA for the CDR3 is TGTGCCAGCAAGGGCCCTGGGCTCGAATACGAGCAGTACTTC.

This chain joins TRBV9 and TRBJ2-7; TRBD1 matches at 8 bases. Germline V gene sequence: CDR1 SGDLS, CDR2 YYNGEE. The CDR3 has 14 residues. V shed 0 bases and J 2 bases; nucleotides not matched to a gene: 1. The CDR3 loop reads CASSVGDRPYEQYF. The CDR3 region has the DNA TGTGCCAGCAGCGTAGGGGACAGGCCCTACGAGCAGTACTTC.

The gene calls are TRBV7-9 and TRBJ1-1; no firm D call. Trimming took off 0 bases at V and 4 bases at J, with 12 bases between the two ends. The CDR3 has 15 residues. The germline V gene encodes CDR1 SEHNR and CDR2 FQNEAQ (reference sequence). This CDR3 is CASSLAKSAGTEAFF. Written as DNA, the CDR3 is TGTGCCAGCAGCTTAGCCAAGAGCGCGGGCACTGAAGCTTTCTTT.

The count of this clonotype is one. The chain combines TRBV2 with TRBJ2-3, with unresolved D. V was pared by 8 bases and J by 2 bases, with 20 bases between. Germline CDR1 SNHLY, CDR2 FYNNEI. The CDR3 spans 16 residues. The CDR3 DNA sequence: TGTGCCAGCCCTCTACTCGACGCAGTGAACACAGATACGCAGTATTTT. Translation gives CASPLLDAVNTDTQYF.

This clonotype was counted a single time. The V call is TRBV20-1, the J call TRBJ2-5, with 10 positions matching TRBD2. Germline V CDR1 and CDR2: DFQATT, SNEGSKA (reference sequence). With 7 bases clipped from V and 5 bases from J, the junction kept 10 bases outside the gene matches. The CDR3 consists of 14 residues. CDR3 coding DNA: TGCAGTGGAGTAGAGCGGGAGGGTTCCGAGACCCAGTACTTC. Protein: CSGVEREGSETQYF.

In DNA, the CDR3 is TGTGCCAGCAGCCTAGATCCGTGGGGCAGCGAGGACACTGAAGCTTTCTTT. Amino acid sequence: CASSLDPWGSEDTEAFF. The V and J genes are TRBV7-9 and TRBJ1-1, with D perhaps TRBD1 (5 bases). The CDR3 loop spans 17 amino acids. Germline lookup yields CDR1 SEHNR and CDR2 FQNEAQ (reference sequence). The germline V and J ends were trimmed by 5 bases and 3 bases, with 22 bases remaining between them.

This chain connects TRBV27 to TRBJ2-5, with 7 nucleotides matching TRBD2. With 3 bases clipped from V and 4 bases from J, the junction kept 5 bases outside the gene matches. Germline lookup yields CDR1 MNHEY and CDR2 SMNVEV (reference sequence). The CDR3 has 14 amino acids. The CDR3 region has the DNA TGTGCCAGCAGTTTTATCGGGGAGGGAGAGACCCAGTACTTC. Protein sequence: CASSFIGEGETQYF.

This chain links TRBV20-1 with TRBJ2-1; TRBD1 aligns across 8 bases. The CDR3 has 14 residues. The J segment lost 1 base and the V segment lost 5 bases, leaving 4 bases of the junction unmatched. CDR1 and CDR2 from the germline V gene are DFQATT and SNEGSKA (reference sequence). CDR3 nucleotide sequence: TGCAGTGCTCCGGACAGGGCTTCCTACAATGAGCAGTTCTTC. Translating gives CSAPDRASYNEQFF.

The chain carries TRBV28 and TRBJ2-7; D gene ambiguous. Per germline, CDR1 MDHEN and CDR2 SYDVKM. This CDR3 is built from 14 residues. V was trimmed by 3 bases and J by 1 base, leaving 10 bases between them. The CDR3 nucleotides read TGTGCCAGCAGTTTTCTGGGGATTTCCTACGAGCAGTACTTC. It encodes CASSFLGISYEQYF.

The V gene is TRBV29-1, the J gene TRBJ2-2; D gene ambiguous. Trimming shortened V by 3 bases and J by 4 bases, and 3 bases separated the two germline ends. The CDR3 runs to 11 residues. Germline CDR1 reads SQVTM; CDR2 reads ANQGSEA. The CDR3 coding sequence is TGCAGCGTTGACAGCACCGGGGAGCTGTTTTTT. Translating gives CSVDSTGELFF.

The chain recombines TRBV5-1 with TRBJ2-7, with D unresolved. V shed 4 bases and J shed 5 bases, with 19 bases lying between them. Per the germline V gene, CDR1 is SGHRS and CDR2 is YFSETQ. CDR3 length: 15 amino acids. This chain's CDR3 is CASSPRASSTHEQYF. For the CDR3, the DNA is TGCGCCAGCAGCCCCCGGGCCAGTTCTACCCACGAGCAGTACTTC.

J is TRBJ2-4 and V is TRBV7-9, with 7 nucleotides matching TRBD2. The trim removed 5 bases at V and 0 bases at J, leaving 13 bases unmatched. Germline V lookup: CDR1 SEHNR, CDR2 FQNEAQ (reference sequence). The CDR3 consists of 18 residues. CDR3 coding DNA: TGTGCCAGCAGCCCTCTTTTGGGGAGGGCACAAGCCAAAAACATTCAGTACTTC. Its translation is CASSPLLGRAQAKNIQYF.

V usage is TRBV20-1 and J usage is TRBJ2-1, with 10 bases lining up with TRBD2. V lost 1 base and J lost 9; bases outside the gene matches: 9. Germline-derived CDR1 and CDR2 are DFQATT and SNEGSKA (reference sequence). CDR3 length: 15 residues. The CDR3 DNA reads TGCAGTGCTAGAGGGGCTAGCGGGAGCCTACTTGAGCAGTTCTTC. This translates into CSARGASGSLLEQFF.